This T cell receptor beta chain was captured by sequencing in a study of beta chain features in type 1 diabetes. Findings and limits, study-wide: Sequencing from cDNA could over-represent high-TCR-expressing cells. PCR might pick shorter templates more often, in the same way for patients and controls. The naive, central memory and Treg TCRB repertoires looked more alike in patients than they did in healthy donors.

The V gene's germline CDR1 is LGHNA and CDR2 YNFKEQ. V lost 4 bases and J 3 bases, leaving 7 bases between the germline ends. The CDR3 extends over 12 amino acids. A sort by CD45RO/CCR7/CD25/CD127/CD95/CD27 yielded CD4+ naive, central memory, regulatory and stem cell-like memory cells. Concerning this clone itself: Its target is unknown.

The authors reverse transcribed all of the isolated RNA, so sequencing captured expressed TCRB transcripts. Data came from immunoSEQ multiplex PCR; TCRdb stores just in-frame clones and leaves some out. The sample carries just over 600,000 clones, 15% to 19% recorded once. The rearrangement links TRBV4-2 to TRBJ2-7; D is undetermined. The sequence was collected from a man younger than 35 in good health. The sample taken for sequencing was naive CD4+ T cells from blood. The CDR3 DNA reads TGTGCCAGCAGCCTGGACCTCTACGAGCAGTACTTC. Translated: CASSLDLYEQYF.